Listed here is a single T cell receptor (beta chain). Its antigen is still unknown. These data originate in a study of T cell responses to AZD1222 COVID-19 vaccine. V shed 4 bases and J shed 7 bases, with 11 bases lying between them. The length of the CDR3 is 14 residues. In germline, CDR1 is LGHNA, CDR2 YSLEER. This table comes from immunoSEQ multiplex PCR, and its TCRdb copy is limited to in-frame clones, with some not included. The data contain 99,000 or so clones, around nine tenths of them singletons. General study findings and limits: Regions 160-218 and 743-854 dominated among vaccine-associated CD4 TCRs spanning spike. Targeting of unmutated variant regions was reportedly seen in nearly half of spike-specific TCRs. Baseline antibody screening turned up just a handful of seropositive AZD1222 recipients. A mostly white British donor set with more females was recruited, and clonal diversity was possibly underestimated.

The chain links TRBV4-3 to TRBJ1-6; D unclear. The source material was peripheral blood, sampled 28 days after the second dose of the MenACWY control vaccine. The receptor was isolated from an adult who received the MenACWY meningococcal vaccine as a control. In DNA, the CDR3 is TGCGCCAGCAGCCGGGGAGGGATAAATTCACCCCTCCACTTT. It is translated as CASSRGGINSPLHF.